Below, 18 T cell receptor beta chains from the same sample are listed, as sequenced in a study of vaccination effects on CD4 cells after COVID-19. The repertoire was sequenced with immunoSEQ multiplex PCR; TCRdb's copy has only in-frame clones and lacks some. The profile shows approximately 37,000 clones, about 81% of them singletons. Antigens of these TCRs are unknown. Investigators separated out CD4+ T cells once around eleven days of culture had passed. This specimen was CD4+ T cells from PBMCs cultured without peptide, taken before COVID-19 vaccination. These receptors came from a human donor who received a COVID-19 vaccine.

V and J are TRBV10-3 and TRBJ1-1, with a tentative D call TRBD1 (5 bases). The V and J ends lost 5 bases and 3 bases respectively, with 13 bases between them. This CDR3 is built from 14 residues. Germline assignment: CDR1 ENHRY and CDR2 SYGVKD. Written as DNA, the CDR3 is TGTGCCATCAGTCGAGGGGATCGGGACACTGAAGCTTTCTTT. Protein sequence: CAISRGDRDTEAFF.

In DNA form, the CDR3 reads TGTGCCAGCAGCTTCAAGGGGGGGGAAAACATTCAGTACTTC. It encodes CASSFKGGENIQYF. The chain recombines TRBV5-4 with TRBJ2-4; possible D gene TRBD2, 7 bases. The germline V gene has CDR1 SGHNT and CDR2 YYREEE (reference sequence). Trimming removed 2 bases at V and 5 bases at J, with 11 bases between. This CDR3 comprises 14 residues.

V usage is TRBV29-1 and J usage is TRBJ1-5; D is perhaps TRBD1 (5 bases). Germline CDR1 and CDR2: SQVTM and ANQGSEA. The CDR3 consists of 13 residues. The V end lost 4 bases, the J end lost 7 bases, and 14 bases lay between the germline ends. DNA of the CDR3: TGCAGCGTTGGAAGTGGGGGAACCCAGCCCCAGCATTTT. It translates to CSVGSGGTQPQHF.

The J gene is TRBJ1-4, the V gene TRBV7-9; tentative D call: TRBD1 (5 bases). In germline, CDR1 is SEHNR, CDR2 FQNEAQ (reference sequence). V was pared by 3 bases and J by 7 bases, with 15 bases between. CDR3 length equals 15 residues. The CDR3, as DNA: TGTGCCAGCAGCTTCCAGGGAGCAATGAGTGAAAAACTGTTTTTT. Its protein product is CASSFQGAMSEKLFF.

The rearrangement joins TRBV5-1 to TRBJ2-3, with 9 bases aligning to TRBD2. The V and J ends lost 4 bases and 1 base, in that order; junction bases with no gene match: 7. The CDR3 sequence is 16 residues long. Germline lookup yields CDR1 SGHRS and CDR2 YFSETQ. The CDR3 region is CASSISGGRGTDTQYF. In nucleotides, the CDR3 is TGCGCCAGCAGCATAAGCGGGGGGCGGGGCACAGATACGCAGTATTTT.

V usage is TRBV9 and J usage is TRBJ2-1; no clear D. CDR1 is SGDLS and CDR2 is YYNGEE in the germline V gene. Trimming shortened V by 0 bases and J by 15 bases, and 19 bases separated the two germline ends. The length of the CDR3 is 14 residues. CDR3: CASSVAPGPRVTFF. CDR3 nucleotide sequence: TGTGCCAGCAGCGTAGCGCCCGGGCCGCGAGTGACGTTCTTC.

This clone was counted a few times. The chain recombines TRBV30 with TRBJ1-5, with unresolved D. Trimming removed 0 bases from V and 0 bases from J, with 3 bases in between. The CDR3 runs 13 residues. Germline V CDR1 and CDR2: GTSNPN, SVGIG (reference sequence). The CDR3 DNA reads TGTGCCTGGAGTGTAGATAGCAATCAGCCCCAGCATTTT. Translated: CAWSVDSNQPQHF.

This chain uses TRBV15 with TRBJ1-5, with D perhaps TRBD1 (5 bases). This CDR3 comprises 15 residues. Trimming removed 5 bases at V and 1 base at J, with 12 bases between. Germline loops: CDR1 LNHNV, CDR2 YYDKDF (reference sequence). As DNA, the CDR3 is TGTGCCACCAGCGAAGGGGTGCGGAGCAATCAGCCCCAGCATTTT. It specifies CATSEGVRSNQPQHF.

The chain is built from TRBV5-1 and TRBJ2-5, with TRBD2 matching 9 bases. The germline V gene has CDR1 SGHRS and CDR2 YFSETQ. Trimming cost V 0 bases and J 1 base; bases outside gene matches: 16. The CDR3 contains 20 residues. The CDR3 reads CASSLAPGRGGGLGQETQYF. The CDR3 DNA reads TGCGCCAGCAGCTTGGCCCCGGGCCGCGGGGGGGGGTTGGGCCAAGAGACCCAGTACTTC.

The V call is TRBV5-6, the J call TRBJ1-6; 7 bases map to TRBD1. Germline values: CDR1 SGHDT, CDR2 YYEEEE. The V segment lost 2 bases and the J segment 8 bases; nucleotides outside the gene matches: 7. The CDR3 contains 15 residues. CDR3 DNA sequence: TGTGCCAGCAGCTTTCGAGGGACAGATTATTCACCCCTCCACTTT. Amino acid sequence: CASSFRGTDYSPLHF.

The V call is TRBV6-5, the J call TRBJ1-6; D possibly corresponds to TRBD1 (5 bases). V was cut by 3 bases and J by 7 bases, with 10 bases left in between. There are 14 residues in the CDR3. CDR1 and CDR2 from the germline V gene are MNHEY and SVGAGI. This chain's CDR3 is CASSYGASNSPLHF. The CDR3 coding sequence is TGTGCCAGCAGTTATGGGGCTTCGAATTCACCCCTCCACTTT.

This clone has just one count. The chain is built from TRBV5-1 and TRBJ2-5; 8 positions agree with TRBD1. Germline V lookup: CDR1 SGHRS, CDR2 YFSETQ. This CDR3 is built from 14 residues. The V and J ends lost 3 bases and 5 bases, in that order; junction bases with no gene match: 6. CDR3 nucleotide sequence: TGCGCCAGCAGCTCGTTGGACAGGGAGGAGACCCAGTACTTC. Translated: CASSSLDREETQYF.

The chain uses TRBV2 and TRBJ2-3, with unresolved D. Germline-derived CDR1 and CDR2 are SNHLY and FYNNEI. V lost 7 bases and J 2 bases, leaving 13 bases between the germline ends. CDR3 size: 14 residues. CDR3 nucleotides: TGTGCCAGCATTATTTTTCTAAACACAGATACGCAGTATTTT. Translated: CASIIFLNTDTQYF.

The chain is built from TRBV5-5 and TRBJ2-7, with a possible D match to TRBD1 (6 bases). The CDR3 loop spans 14 amino acids. Germline V gene lookup returns CDR1 SGHKS and CDR2 YYEKEE (reference sequence). V lost 6 bases and J 7 bases, leaving 20 bases between the germline ends. The CDR3 loop reads CASTLGQGPGEQYV. The CDR3 DNA sequence: TGTGCCAGCACCCTAGGGCAGGGGCCGGGAGAGCAGTACGTC.

The chain has TRBV6-2 or TRBV6-3 and TRBJ1-2; D uncertain. V lost 2 bases and J lost 2, with 6 bases in between. The CDR3 consists of 13 residues. Germline V lookup: CDR1 MNHEY, CDR2 SVGEGT. CDR3 nucleotides: TGTGCCAGCAGTTACCTGGGGAACTATGGCTACACCTTC. Its translation is CASSYLGNYGYTF.

This clone has a handful of counts. This rearrangement joins TRBV6-6 to TRBJ1-6, with a weak D call TRBD1 (6 bases). Trimming removed 5 bases at V and 10 bases at J, with 9 bases between. The CDR3 spans 12 residues. Looked up from germline, CDR1 is MNHNY and CDR2 is SVGAGI (reference sequence). The chain's CDR3 is CASSTQGSPLHF. CDR3 in DNA: TGTGCCAGCAGTACCCAGGGGTCACCCCTCCACTTT.

V and J are TRBV9 and TRBJ2-1; TRBD2 matches at 12 bases. Germline V gives CDR1 SGDLS, CDR2 YYNGEE. The CDR3 is 14 amino acids. V was clipped by 2 bases and J by 10 bases; unmatched bases: 4. Here the CDR3 reads CASSVSSGGAEQFF. The CDR3 DNA sequence: TGTGCCAGCAGCGTCTCTAGCGGGGGGGCGGAGCAGTTCTTC.

The chain recombines TRBV25-1 with TRBJ2-3; 7 bases are shared with TRBD2. Germline V gene data show CDR1 as MGHDK and CDR2 as SYGVNS. The CDR3 has 17 amino acids. J gave up 3 bases and V 3 bases, and 12 bases lay outside the gene matches. The CDR3 coding sequence is TGTGCCAGCAGTGATATCCTAGCGACTAGCATGACAGATACGCAGTATTTT. Its protein is CASSDILATSMTDTQYF.